A single sample is the source of the 13 T cell receptor beta chains below, sequenced in a study of T cell responses to AZD1222 COVID-19 vaccine. The data were produced by immunoSEQ multiplex PCR, yet TCRdb's version contains in-frame clones alone and is incomplete. The sample consists of tens of thousands of clones, about nine tenths of them appearing once. The sequencing here drew on peripheral blood, taken 28 days after the second AZD1222 dose. Source of these receptors: an adult who received the AZD1222 COVID-19 vaccine.

The chain couples TRBV6-6 to TRBJ2-1; 9 nucleotides line up with TRBD2. There are 16 residues in the CDR3. V was clipped by 0 bases and J by 5 bases; unmatched bases: 5. Germline lookup yields CDR1 MNHNY and CDR2 SVGAGI (reference sequence). This CDR3 reads CASSYSSGGPNNEQFF. CDR3 nucleotide sequence: TGTGCCAGCAGTTACTCGAGCGGGGGGCCAAACAATGAGCAGTTCTTC.

This clone appeared once. The genes are TRBV7-8 and TRBJ2-2; tentatively, D is TRBD2 (5 bases). Germline values: CDR1 SGHVS, CDR2 FQNEAQ. V was shortened by 5 bases and J by 7 bases, with 17 bases between the two germline ends. The CDR3 has 15 amino acids. CDR3 sequence (DNA): TGTGCCAGCAGCACCCATGAGGGATTCGTCGGGGAGCTGTTTTTT. Protein: CASSTHEGFVGELFF.

The gene calls are TRBV6-6 and TRBJ1-6; D is possibly TRBD1 (5 bases). The germline CDR1 and CDR2 sequences are MNHNY and SVGAGI (reference sequence). V lost 5 bases and J 0 bases, leaving 14 bases between the germline ends. The CDR3 has 17 amino acids. The CDR3, as DNA: TGTGCCAGCAGTCCCCGGGGGGGTAGCTCCTATAATTCACCCCTCCACTTT. It specifies CASSPRGGSSYNSPLHF.

The V gene is TRBV6-6, the J gene TRBJ1-6; the D is unclear. CDR1 is MNHNY, CDR2 SVGAGI, per germline (reference sequence). The CDR3 sequence is 12 residues long. The V gene lost 5 bases and the J gene lost 7 bases, with 6 bases spanning the gap. The DNA of the CDR3 is TGTGCCAGCAGTGGGTCAAATTCACCCCTCCACTTT. Residues: CASSGSNSPLHF.

This chain joins TRBV6-6 and TRBJ2-2; a weak D match, TRBD1 (5 bases). Germline CDR1 is MNHNY and CDR2 is SVGAGI (reference sequence). The CDR3 has 14 amino acids. V shed 0 bases and J shed 7 bases, with 9 bases lying between them. CDR3: CASSYSQGGGELFF. The CDR3 region has the DNA TGTGCCAGCAGTTACTCCCAGGGCGGCGGGGAGCTGTTTTTT.

CDR3 sequence: CAIRGTNTEAFF. CDR3 bases: TGTGCCATCAGGGGCACGAACACTGAAGCTTTCTTT. This rearrangement joins TRBV10-3 to TRBJ1-1, with D hard to call. In germline, CDR1 is ENHRY, CDR2 SYGVKD. The CDR3 has 12 residues. The V end was cut by 6 bases, the J end by 1 base, with 6 bases between.

The CDR3 DNA is TGTGCCAGCAAAGGGGACAACCTACGACAAGAGACCCAGTACTTC. Protein sequence: CASKGDNLRQETQYF. The chain uses TRBV2 and TRBJ2-5, with TRBD1 as a possible D gene (6 bases). The CDR3 is 15 residues long. The V end was cut by 7 bases, the J end by 2 bases, with 17 bases between. The germline V gene encodes CDR1 SNHLY and CDR2 FYNNEI.

The chain combines TRBV9 with TRBJ1-1; D perhaps matches TRBD1 (5 bases). In germline, CDR1 is SGDLS, CDR2 YYNGEE. The CDR3 sequence is 14 residues long. V was shortened by 3 bases and J by 6 bases, with 15 bases between the two germline ends. In DNA, the CDR3 is TGTGCCAGCAGCGCTCTGGCGACGGGACCTGAAGCTTTCTTT. Its protein product is CASSALATGPEAFF.

V and J are TRBV18 and TRBJ1-1, with 7 bases aligning to TRBD1. The CDR3 has 13 amino acids. The germline V gene has CDR1 KGHSH and CDR2 LQKENI. J gave up 5 bases and V 6 bases, and 6 bases lay outside the gene matches. The CDR3 reads CASSSTGRTEAFF. The CDR3, as DNA: TGTGCCAGCTCCTCGACAGGGAGGACTGAAGCTTTCTTT.

The J gene is TRBJ2-2, the V gene TRBV5-8; possible D gene TRBD1, 6 bases. Germline assignment: CDR1 SGHTS and CDR2 YDEGEE. Trimming removed 6 bases from V and 9 bases from J, with 15 bases in between. The CDR3 extends over 13 amino acids. CDR3 coding DNA: TGTGCCAGCAACAACAGGGTAGGCCGGGAGCTGTTTTTT. This sequence encodes CASNNRVGRELFF. Looking up the rest from reference TRBV5-8 and TRBJ2-2 gives the full variable domain: EAGVTQSPTHLIKTRGQQATLRCSPISGHTSVYWYQQALGLGLQFLLWYDEGEERNRGNFPPRFSGRQFPNYSSELNVNALELEDSALYLCASNNRVGRELFFGEGSRLTVL.

V usage is TRBV4-2 and J usage is TRBJ2-7; the match to TRBD1 covers 12 bases. J gave up 3 bases and V 0 bases, and 3 bases lay outside the gene matches. Germline V gene sequence: CDR1 LGHNA, CDR2 YNFKEQ. CDR3 length: 16 residues. The DNA of the CDR3 is TGTGCCAGCAGCCAAGAGGGGACAGGGGGCAACTACGAGCAGTACTTC. This sequence encodes CASSQEGTGGNYEQYF.

This clone came up once. The CDR3 sequence: CASSWLGDSPLHF. The CDR3 DNA reads TGTGCCAGCAGTTGGTTAGGGGATTCACCCCTCCACTTT. The rearrangement joins TRBV27 to TRBJ1-6, with a possible D match to TRBD1 (5 bases). The CDR3 consists of 13 residues. The V end lost 4 bases, the J end lost 8 bases, and 9 bases lay between the germline ends. The germline V gene has CDR1 MNHEY and CDR2 SMNVEV (reference sequence).

This chain uses TRBV11-2 with TRBJ1-4, with 8 nucleotides matching TRBD1. Germline V gene lookup returns CDR1 SGHAT and CDR2 FQNNGV. The CDR3 extends over 17 amino acids. The V and J ends lost 1 base and 8 bases, in that order; junction bases with no gene match: 12. The CDR3 nucleotides are TGTGCCAGCAGCTTAGGGGCCGTGACAGGGGCTCGCGAAAAACTGTTTTTT. Protein product: CASSLGAVTGAREKLFF.